This T cell receptor beta chain emerged from a study of blood T cells in healthy people across ages. Study findings and constraints: Higher diversity, along with more naive CD4+ cells, distinguished long-lived donors from aged donors.

Per germline, CDR1 LNHNV and CDR2 YYDKDF (reference sequence). The CDR3 has 15 residues. Trimming removed 5 bases from V and 3 bases from J, with 16 bases in between. About this clonotype itself: Its antigen remains unknown.

Every donor provided roughly 10 milliliters of peripheral blood. No fewer than 5 micrograms of total RNA were isolated from every sample. Alongside a J-beta primer mix, a sample-barcoded 5' primer served in a second PCR lasting about 7 to 12 cycles. TCRdb processed the 5' RACE reads anew with MiXCR; each CDR3 protein has one entry. The sample has about 970,000 distinct CDR3 sequences, roughly 47% seen once; the top ten hold 20% to 25%. Sequencing used blood. This rearrangement joins TRBV15 to TRBJ1-1; D unclear. This TCR was sampled from a woman aged 60 to 75 in good health. The CDR3 spells CATSPRPHPDTEAFF. Here the CDR3 DNA reads TGTGCCACCAGCCCACGTCCGCACCCGGACACTGAAGCTTTCTTT.